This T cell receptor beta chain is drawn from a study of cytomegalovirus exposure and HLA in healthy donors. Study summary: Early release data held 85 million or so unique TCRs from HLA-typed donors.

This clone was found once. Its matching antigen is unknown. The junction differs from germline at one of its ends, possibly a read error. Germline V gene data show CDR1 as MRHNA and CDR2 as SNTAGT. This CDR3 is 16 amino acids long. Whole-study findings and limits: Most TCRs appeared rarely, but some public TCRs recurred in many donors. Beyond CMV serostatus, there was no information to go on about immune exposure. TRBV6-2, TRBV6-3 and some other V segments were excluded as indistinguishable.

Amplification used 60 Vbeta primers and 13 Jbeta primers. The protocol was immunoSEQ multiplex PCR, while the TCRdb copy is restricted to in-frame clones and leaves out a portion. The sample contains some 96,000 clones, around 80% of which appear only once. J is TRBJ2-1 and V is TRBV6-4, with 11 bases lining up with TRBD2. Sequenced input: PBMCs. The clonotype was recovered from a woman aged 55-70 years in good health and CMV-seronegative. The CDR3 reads CANSGASGGSYNEQFF. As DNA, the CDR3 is TGTGCCAACAGTGGGGCTAGCGGGGGGAGCTACAATGAGCAGTTCTTC.